This TCR beta chain was sequenced during a study of TIL therapy for anti-PD-1-resistant metastatic lung cancer. The CDR3 loop spans 14 amino acids. Germline CDR1 and CDR2: LNHNV and YYDKDF (reference sequence). V trimming: 3 bases; J trimming: 5 bases; junction bases outside the gene matches: 3. General study results and limits: This highly selected cohort may not generalize to typical lung cancer patients.

The time point is: pre-treatment sample, taken before nivolumab and TIL therapy. Most excised metastases sampled were pleural nodules or supraclavicular lymph nodes. Worth noting for this clone: No antigen is known for it.

This was the immunoSEQ v3 assay. Libraries were prepared by immunoSEQ multiplex PCR; TCRdb keeps only in-frame clonotypes and omits some of them. Of about 2,400 clones listed, less than 75% are singletons. The starting material was tumor tissue, obtained at baseline. The rearrangement links TRBV15 to TRBJ2-5, with TRBD1 matching 10 bases. The source is a person between 25 and 80 years old with non-small cell lung cancer. Some clones in this sample may be carry-over from other donors' samples. This CDR3 reads CATSSGQGGETQYF. The DNA of the CDR3 is TGTGCCACCAGCAGCGGACAGGGGGGGGAGACCCAGTACTTC.